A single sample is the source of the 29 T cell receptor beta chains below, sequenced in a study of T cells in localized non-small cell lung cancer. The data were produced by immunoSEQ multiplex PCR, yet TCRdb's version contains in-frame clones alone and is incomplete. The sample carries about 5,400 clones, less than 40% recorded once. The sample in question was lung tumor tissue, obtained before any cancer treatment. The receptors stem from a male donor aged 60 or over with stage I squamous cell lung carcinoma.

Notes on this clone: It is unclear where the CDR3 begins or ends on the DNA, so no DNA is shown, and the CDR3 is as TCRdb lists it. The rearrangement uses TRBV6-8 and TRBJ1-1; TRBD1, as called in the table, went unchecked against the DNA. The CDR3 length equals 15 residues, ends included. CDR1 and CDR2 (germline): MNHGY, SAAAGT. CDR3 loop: CASSTSQTGGTEAFF.

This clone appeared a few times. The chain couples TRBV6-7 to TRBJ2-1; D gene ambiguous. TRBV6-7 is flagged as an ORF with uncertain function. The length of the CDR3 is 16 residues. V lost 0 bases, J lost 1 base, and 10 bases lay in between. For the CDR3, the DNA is TGTGCCAGCAGTTACTCCCGAACTGCATCCTACAATGAGCAGTTCTTC. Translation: CASSYSRTASYNEQFF.

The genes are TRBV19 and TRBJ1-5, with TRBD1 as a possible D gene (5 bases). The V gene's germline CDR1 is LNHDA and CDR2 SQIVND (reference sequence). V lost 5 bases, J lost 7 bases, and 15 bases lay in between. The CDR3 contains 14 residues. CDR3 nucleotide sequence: TGTGCCAGTAGTTGGGGCAGGGTCGGGCAGCCCCAGCATTTT. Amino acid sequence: CASSWGRVGQPQHF.

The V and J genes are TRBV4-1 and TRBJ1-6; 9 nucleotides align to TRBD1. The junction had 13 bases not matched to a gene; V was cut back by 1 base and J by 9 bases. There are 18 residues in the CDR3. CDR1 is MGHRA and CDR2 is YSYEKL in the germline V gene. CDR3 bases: TGCGCCAGCAGCCAAGCCAGTTCCGGGACAGGGAGAAGTTCACCCCTCCACTTT. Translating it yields CASSQASSGTGRSSPLHF.

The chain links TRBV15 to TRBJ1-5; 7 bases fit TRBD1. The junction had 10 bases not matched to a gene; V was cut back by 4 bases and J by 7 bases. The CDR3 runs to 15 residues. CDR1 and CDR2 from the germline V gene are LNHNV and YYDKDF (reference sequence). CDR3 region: CATSKRGQGGQPQHF. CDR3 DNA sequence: TGTGCCACCAGCAAAAGGGGGCAGGGTGGCCAGCCCCAGCATTTT.

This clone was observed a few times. CDR3: CASSVFSGNTIYF. The DNA of the CDR3 is TGTGCCAGCAGTGTCTTCTCTGGAAACACCATATATTTT. The V gene is TRBV6-8, the J gene TRBJ1-3, with no clear D. With 5 bases removed from V and 0 bases from J, the gap between germline ends came to 5 bases. The CDR3 is 13 residues long. The germline gives CDR1 MNHGY, CDR2 SAAAGT.

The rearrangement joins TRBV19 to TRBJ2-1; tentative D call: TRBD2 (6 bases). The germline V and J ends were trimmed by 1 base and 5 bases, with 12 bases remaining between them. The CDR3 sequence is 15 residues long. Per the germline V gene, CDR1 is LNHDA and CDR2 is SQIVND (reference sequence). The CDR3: CASSIVSAGNNEQFF. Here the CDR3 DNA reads TGTGCCAGTAGTATAGTCTCGGCGGGAAACAATGAGCAGTTCTTC.

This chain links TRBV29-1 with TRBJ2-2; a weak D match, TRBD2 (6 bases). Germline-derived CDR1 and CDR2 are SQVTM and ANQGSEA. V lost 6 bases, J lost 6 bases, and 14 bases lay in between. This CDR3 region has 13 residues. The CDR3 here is CSVQTRLPGELFF. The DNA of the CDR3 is TGCAGCGTCCAGACTAGATTGCCCGGGGAGCTGTTTTTT.

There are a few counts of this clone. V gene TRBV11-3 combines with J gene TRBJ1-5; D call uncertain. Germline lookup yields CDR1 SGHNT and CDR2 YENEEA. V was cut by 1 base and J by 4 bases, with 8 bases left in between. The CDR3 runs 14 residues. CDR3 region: CASSLVSDNQPQHF. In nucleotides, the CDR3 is TGTGCCAGCAGCTTAGTTTCGGATAATCAGCCCCAGCATTTT.

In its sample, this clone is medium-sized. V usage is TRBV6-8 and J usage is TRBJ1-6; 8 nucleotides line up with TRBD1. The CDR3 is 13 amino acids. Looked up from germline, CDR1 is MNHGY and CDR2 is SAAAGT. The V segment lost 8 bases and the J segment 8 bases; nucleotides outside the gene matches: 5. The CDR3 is CASQTGDDSPLHF. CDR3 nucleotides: TGTGCCAGCCAGACAGGGGACGATTCACCCCTCCACTTT.

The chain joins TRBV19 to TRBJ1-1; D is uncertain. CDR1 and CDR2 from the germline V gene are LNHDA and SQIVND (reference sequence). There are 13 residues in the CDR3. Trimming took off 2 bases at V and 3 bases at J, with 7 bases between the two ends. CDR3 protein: CASSIWADTEAFF. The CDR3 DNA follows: TGTGCCAGTAGTATATGGGCTGACACTGAAGCTTTCTTT.

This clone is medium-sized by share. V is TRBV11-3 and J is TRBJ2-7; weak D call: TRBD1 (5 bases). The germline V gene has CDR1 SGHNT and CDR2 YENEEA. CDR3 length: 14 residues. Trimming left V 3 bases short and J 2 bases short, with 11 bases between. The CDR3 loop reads CASSFSGITYEQYF. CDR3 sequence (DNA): TGTGCCAGCAGCTTCTCAGGGATTACCTACGAGCAGTACTTC.

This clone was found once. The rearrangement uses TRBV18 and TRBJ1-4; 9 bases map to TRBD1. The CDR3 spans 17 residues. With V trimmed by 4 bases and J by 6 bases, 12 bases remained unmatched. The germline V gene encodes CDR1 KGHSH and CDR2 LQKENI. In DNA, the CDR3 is TGTGCCAGCTCACTCCGATCACAGGGGGCGAGGGATGAAAAACTGTTTTTT. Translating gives CASSLRSQGARDEKLFF.

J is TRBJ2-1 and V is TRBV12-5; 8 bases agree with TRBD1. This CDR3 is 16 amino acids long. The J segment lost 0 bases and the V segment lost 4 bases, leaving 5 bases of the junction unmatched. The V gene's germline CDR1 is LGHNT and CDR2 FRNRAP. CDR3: CASGSGGQGSYNEQFF. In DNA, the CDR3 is TGTGCTAGTGGTTCTGGAGGACAGGGCTCCTACAATGAGCAGTTCTTC.

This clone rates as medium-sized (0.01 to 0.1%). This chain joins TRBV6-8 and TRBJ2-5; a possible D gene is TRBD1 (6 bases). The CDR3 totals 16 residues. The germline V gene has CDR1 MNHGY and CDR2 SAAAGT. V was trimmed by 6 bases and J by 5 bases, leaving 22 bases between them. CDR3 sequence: CASSPIRQVMFETQYF. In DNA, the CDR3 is TGTGCCAGCAGCCCAATACGACAGGTTATGTTTGAGACCCAGTACTTC.

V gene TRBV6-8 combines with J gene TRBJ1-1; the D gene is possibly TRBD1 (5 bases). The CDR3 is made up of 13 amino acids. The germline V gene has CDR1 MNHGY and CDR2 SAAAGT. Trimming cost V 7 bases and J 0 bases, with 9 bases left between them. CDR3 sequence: CASIQGMNTEAFF. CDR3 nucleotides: TGTGCCAGCATTCAGGGCATGAACACTGAAGCTTTCTTT.

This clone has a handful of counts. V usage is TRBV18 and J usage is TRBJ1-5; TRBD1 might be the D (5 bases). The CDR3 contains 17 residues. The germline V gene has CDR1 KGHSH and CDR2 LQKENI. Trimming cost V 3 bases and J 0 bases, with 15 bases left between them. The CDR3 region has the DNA TGTGCCAGCTCACCGGGACCAGGGTTGGTTAGCAATCAGCCCCAGCATTTT. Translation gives CASSPGPGLVSNQPQHF. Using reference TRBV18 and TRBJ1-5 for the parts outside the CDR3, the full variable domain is NAGVMQNPRHLVRRRGQEARLRCSPMKGHSHVYWYRQLPEEGLKFMVYLQKENIIDESGMPKERFSAEFPKEGPSILRIQQVVRGDSAAYFCASSPGPGLVSNQPQHFGDGTRLSIL.

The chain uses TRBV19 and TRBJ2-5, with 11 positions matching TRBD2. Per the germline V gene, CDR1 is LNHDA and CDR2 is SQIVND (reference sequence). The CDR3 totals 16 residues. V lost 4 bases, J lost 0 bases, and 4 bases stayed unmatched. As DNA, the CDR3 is TGTGCCAGTAGTAGTCGACTAGCGGGGTACCAAGAGACCCAGTACTTC. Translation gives CASSSRLAGYQETQYF. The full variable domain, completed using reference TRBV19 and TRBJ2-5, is DGGITQSPKYLFRKEGQNVTLSCEQNLNHDAMYWYRQDPGQGLRLIYYSQIVNDFQKGDIAEGYSVSREKKESFPLTVTSAQKNPTAFYLCASSSRLAGYQETQYFGPGTRLLVL.

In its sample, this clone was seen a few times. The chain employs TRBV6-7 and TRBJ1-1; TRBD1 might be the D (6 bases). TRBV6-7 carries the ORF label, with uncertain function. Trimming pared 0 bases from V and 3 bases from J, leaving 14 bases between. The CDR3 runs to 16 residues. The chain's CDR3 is CASSYSTGRGYTEAFF. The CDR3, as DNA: TGTGCCAGCAGTTACTCGACGGGGAGGGGGTACACTGAAGCTTTCTTT.

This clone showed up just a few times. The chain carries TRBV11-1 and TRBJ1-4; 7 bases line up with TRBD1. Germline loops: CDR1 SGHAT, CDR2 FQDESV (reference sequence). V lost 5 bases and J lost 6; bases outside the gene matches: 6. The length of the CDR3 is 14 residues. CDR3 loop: CASSRYTGDEKLFF. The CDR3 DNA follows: TGTGCCAGCAGCCGGTATACAGGGGATGAAAAACTGTTTTTT.

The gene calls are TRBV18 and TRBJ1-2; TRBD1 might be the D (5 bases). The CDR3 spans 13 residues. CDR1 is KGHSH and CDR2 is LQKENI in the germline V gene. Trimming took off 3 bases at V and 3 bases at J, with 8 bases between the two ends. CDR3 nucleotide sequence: TGTGCCAGCTCACCCGGGGCTGACTATGGCTACACCTTC. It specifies CASSPGADYGYTF.

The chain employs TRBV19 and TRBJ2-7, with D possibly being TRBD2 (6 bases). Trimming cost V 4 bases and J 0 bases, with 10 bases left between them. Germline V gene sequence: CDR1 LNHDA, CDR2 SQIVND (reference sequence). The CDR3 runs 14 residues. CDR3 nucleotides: TGTGCCAGTAGTAGCCGGACTAACTCCTACGAGCAGTACTTC. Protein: CASSSRTNSYEQYF.

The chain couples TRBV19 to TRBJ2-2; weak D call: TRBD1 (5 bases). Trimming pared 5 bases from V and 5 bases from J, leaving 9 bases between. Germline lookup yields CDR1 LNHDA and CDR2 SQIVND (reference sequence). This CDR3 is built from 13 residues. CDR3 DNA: TGTGCCAGTAGTGACAGCAATACCGGGGAGCTGTTTTTT. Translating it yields CASSDSNTGELFF.

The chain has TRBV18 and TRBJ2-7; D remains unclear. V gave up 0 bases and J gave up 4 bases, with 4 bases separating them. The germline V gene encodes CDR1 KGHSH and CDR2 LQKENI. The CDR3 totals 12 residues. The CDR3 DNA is TGTGCCAGCTCACCACCCTCGTACGAGCAGTACTTC. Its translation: CASSPPSYEQYF.

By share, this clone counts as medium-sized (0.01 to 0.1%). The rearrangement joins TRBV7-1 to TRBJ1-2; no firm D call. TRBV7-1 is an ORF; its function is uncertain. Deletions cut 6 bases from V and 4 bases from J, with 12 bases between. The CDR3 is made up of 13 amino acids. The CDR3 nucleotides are TGTGCCAGCAGTCCAGGAGCCTCCTATGGCTACACCTTC. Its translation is CASSPGASYGYTF.

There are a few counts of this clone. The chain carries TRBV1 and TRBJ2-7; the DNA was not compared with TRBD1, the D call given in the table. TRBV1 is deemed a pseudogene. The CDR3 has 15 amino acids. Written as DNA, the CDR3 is TGCACCAGCAGCCAAGAGGTGGACAGGGGTGACGAGCAGTACTTC. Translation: CTSSQEVDRGDEQYF.

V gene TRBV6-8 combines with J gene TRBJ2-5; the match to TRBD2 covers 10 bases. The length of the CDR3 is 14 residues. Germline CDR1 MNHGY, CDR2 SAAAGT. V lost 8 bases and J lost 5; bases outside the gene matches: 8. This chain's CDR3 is CASCLAGGWETQYF. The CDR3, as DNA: TGTGCCAGCTGTTTAGCGGGGGGTTGGGAGACCCAGTACTTC.

The CDR3 bases are TGTGCCAGCAGTCCTGTCGGGGGAACAACTAATGAAAAACTGTTTTTT. Its protein product is CASSPVGGTTNEKLFF. V and J are TRBV28 and TRBJ1-4; D is possibly TRBD1 (5 bases). CDR1 MDHEN and CDR2 SYDVKM come from the germline V gene. V lost 5 bases to trimming and J lost 0 bases, with 13 bases between them. This CDR3 has 16 residues.

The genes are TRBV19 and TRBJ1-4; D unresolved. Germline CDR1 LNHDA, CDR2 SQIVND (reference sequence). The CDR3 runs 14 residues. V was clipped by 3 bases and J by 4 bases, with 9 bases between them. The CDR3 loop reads CASSIQDLNEKLFF. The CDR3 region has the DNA TGTGCCAGTAGTATTCAGGATCTTAATGAAAAACTGTTTTTT.